This T cell receptor (beta chain) was sequenced during a study of molecular identifiers for immune sequencing clone quantification. Naive CD8 T cells were sorted, and the gate applied was CD8+CD4-CCR7+CD45RA+. Germline lookup yields CDR1 SGHVS and CDR2 FQNEAQ. The CDR3 loop spans 16 amino acids. Study conclusions and caveats: Spike-in Jurkat TCR RNA from a single cell reportedly registered among about a million naive cells.

In the case of this clonotype: The antigen is unknown. One base away lies a much larger clone, so this may be a sequencing read error.

TCRdb ran MiXCR on the PCR reads and lists one entry per CDR3 protein. The sample records under 65,000 distinct CDR3 sequences, around 27% being singletons. V is TRBV7-8 and J is TRBJ1-4; TRBD1 agrees at 7 bases. This TCR came from a human donor in good health. Some libraries in this study had Jurkat cell RNA spiked in. Specimen: naive CD8+ T cells from blood, with Jurkat cell RNA spiked in. The subset here: FACS-sorted CD8+CD4-CCR7+CD45RA+ naive T cells. The CDR3 nucleotides are TGTACCAGCAGCTTACAAGACAGGGCCACTAATGAAAAACTGTTTTTT. Amino acids: CTSSLQDRATNEKLFF.